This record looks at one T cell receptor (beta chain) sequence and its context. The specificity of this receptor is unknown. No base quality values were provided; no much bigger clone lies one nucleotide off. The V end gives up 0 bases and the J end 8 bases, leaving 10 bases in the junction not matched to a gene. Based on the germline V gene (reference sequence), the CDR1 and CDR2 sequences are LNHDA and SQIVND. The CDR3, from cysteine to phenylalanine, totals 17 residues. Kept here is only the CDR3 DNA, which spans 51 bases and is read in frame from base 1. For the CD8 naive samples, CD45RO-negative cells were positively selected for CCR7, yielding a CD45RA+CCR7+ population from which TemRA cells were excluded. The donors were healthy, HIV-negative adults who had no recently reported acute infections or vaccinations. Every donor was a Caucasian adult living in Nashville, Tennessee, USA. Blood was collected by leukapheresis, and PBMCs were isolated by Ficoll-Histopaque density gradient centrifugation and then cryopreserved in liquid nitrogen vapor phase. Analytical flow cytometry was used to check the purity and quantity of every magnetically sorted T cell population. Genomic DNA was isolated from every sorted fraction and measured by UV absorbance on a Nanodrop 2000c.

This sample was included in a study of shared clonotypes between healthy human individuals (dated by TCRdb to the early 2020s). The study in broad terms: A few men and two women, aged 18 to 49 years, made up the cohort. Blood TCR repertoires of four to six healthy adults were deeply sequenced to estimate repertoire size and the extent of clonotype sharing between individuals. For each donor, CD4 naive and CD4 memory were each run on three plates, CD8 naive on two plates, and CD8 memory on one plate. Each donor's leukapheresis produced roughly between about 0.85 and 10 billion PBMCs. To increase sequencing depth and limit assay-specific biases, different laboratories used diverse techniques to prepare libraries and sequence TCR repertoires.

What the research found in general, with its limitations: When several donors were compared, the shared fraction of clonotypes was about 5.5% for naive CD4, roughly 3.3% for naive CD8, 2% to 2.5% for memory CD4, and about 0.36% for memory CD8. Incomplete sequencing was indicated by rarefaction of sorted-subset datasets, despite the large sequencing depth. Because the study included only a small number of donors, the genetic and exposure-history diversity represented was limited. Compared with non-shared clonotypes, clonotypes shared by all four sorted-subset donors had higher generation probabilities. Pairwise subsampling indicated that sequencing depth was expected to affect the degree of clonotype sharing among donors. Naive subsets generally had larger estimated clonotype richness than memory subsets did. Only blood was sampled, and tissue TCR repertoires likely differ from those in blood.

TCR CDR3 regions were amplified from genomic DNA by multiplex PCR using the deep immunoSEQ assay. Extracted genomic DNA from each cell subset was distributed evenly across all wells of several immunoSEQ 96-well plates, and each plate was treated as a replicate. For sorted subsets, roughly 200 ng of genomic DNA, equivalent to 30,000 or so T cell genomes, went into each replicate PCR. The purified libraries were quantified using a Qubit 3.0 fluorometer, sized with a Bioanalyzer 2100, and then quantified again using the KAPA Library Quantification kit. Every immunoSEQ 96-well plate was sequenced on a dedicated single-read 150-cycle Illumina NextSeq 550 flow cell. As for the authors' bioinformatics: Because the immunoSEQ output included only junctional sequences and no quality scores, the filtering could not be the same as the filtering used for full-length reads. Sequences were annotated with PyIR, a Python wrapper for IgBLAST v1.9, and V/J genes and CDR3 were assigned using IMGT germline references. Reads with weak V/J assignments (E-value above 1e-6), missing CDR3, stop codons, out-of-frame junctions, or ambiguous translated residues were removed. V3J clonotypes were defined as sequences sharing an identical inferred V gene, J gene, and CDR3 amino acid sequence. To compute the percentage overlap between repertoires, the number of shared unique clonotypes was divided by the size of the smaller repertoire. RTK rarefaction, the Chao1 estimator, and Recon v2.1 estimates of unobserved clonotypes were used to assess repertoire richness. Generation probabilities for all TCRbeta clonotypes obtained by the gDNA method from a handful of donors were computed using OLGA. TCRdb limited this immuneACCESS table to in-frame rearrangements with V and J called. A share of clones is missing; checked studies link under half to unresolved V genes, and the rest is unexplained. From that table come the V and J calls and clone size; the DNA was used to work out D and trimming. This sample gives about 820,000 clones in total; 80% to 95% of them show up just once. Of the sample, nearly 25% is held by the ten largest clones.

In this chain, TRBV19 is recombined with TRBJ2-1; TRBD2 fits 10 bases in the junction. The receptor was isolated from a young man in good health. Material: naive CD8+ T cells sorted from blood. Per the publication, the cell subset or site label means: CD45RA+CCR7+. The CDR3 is CASSIDVSGRAGYEQFF. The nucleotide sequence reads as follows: TGTGCCAGTAGTATAGATGTAAGCGGGAGGGCCGGTTATGAGCAGTTCTTC.